The 11 T cell receptor beta chains presented below share a single source sample, sequenced in a study of blood T cell repertoires in COVID-19. The method was immunoSEQ multiplex PCR; TCRdb's version includes in-frame clones alone and lacks a portion of them. The table lists tens of thousands of clones, 70% to 75% of them singletons, with roughly 21% in the top ten. The source material was peripheral blood. All receptors come from a man between 65 and 79 years old with acute or convalescent COVID-19.

The CDR3 reads CASSSLTGSGTDTQYF. The CDR3 coding sequence is TGTGCCAGCAGCTCCCTGACAGGGTCCGGCACAGATACGCAGTATTTT. The J gene is TRBJ2-3, the V gene TRBV7-9; the match to TRBD1 covers 7 bases. Unmatched junction bases numbered 8, after V lost 4 bases and J lost 1 base. This CDR3 region has 16 residues. Germline CDR1 is SEHNR and CDR2 is FQNEAQ (reference sequence). The full variable domain, with the rest looked up from reference TRBV7-9 and TRBJ2-3, is DTGVSQNPRHKITKRGQNVTFRCDPISEHNRLYWYRQTLGQGPEFLTYFQNEAQLEKSRLLSDRFSAERPKGSFSTLEIQRTEQGDSAMYLCASSSLTGSGTDTQYFGPGTRLTVL.

This chain connects TRBV28 to TRBJ2-4, with TRBD1 as a possible D gene (6 bases). This CDR3 is 15 amino acids long. V was clipped by 7 bases and J by 0 bases, with 13 bases between them. Germline assignment: CDR1 MDHEN and CDR2 SYDVKM. The chain's CDR3 is CASTTQGLAKNIQYF. DNA for the CDR3: TGTGCCAGCACCACACAGGGTTTAGCCAAAAACATTCAGTACTTC.

The chain has TRBV27 and TRBJ2-3, with D uncertain. The CDR3 totals 14 residues. Germline V CDR1 and CDR2: MNHEY, SMNVEV (reference sequence). The ends were cut back, 0 bases at V and 6 bases at J, with 10 bases in the middle. CDR3 amino acids: CASSLSSSADTQYF. The CDR3, as DNA: TGTGCCAGCAGTTTATCGTCCAGCGCGGATACGCAGTATTTT.

Here the CDR3 DNA reads TGTGCCATCAGTGAGTCTTCTAAAAAACTGTTTTTT. It specifies CAISESSKKLFF. The V gene is TRBV10-3, the J gene TRBJ1-4; D gene uncertain. The CDR3 is 12 residues long. Trimming took 0 bases from V and 9 from J, leaving 5 bases between them. Per germline, CDR1 ENHRY and CDR2 SYGVKD.

This clone was seen repeatedly, ten times or more. The chain joins TRBV27 to TRBJ1-6; TRBD1 agrees at 9 bases. The CDR3 has 15 residues. Per the germline V gene, CDR1 is MNHEY and CDR2 is SMNVEV (reference sequence). J was trimmed by 11 bases and V by 4 bases; bases with no gene match: 9. DNA for the CDR3: TGTGCCAGCAGTTCCGGACAGGGGCCCTTAGCACCCCTCCACTTT. It is translated as CASSSGQGPLAPLHF.

The V and J genes are TRBV29-1 and TRBJ2-1; 8 bases line up with TRBD2. This CDR3 spans 14 amino acids. The germline V gene has CDR1 SQVTM and CDR2 ANQGSEA. The V segment lost 7 bases and the J segment 7 bases; nucleotides outside the gene matches: 12. In DNA form, the CDR3 reads TGCAGCGGACGTTTTGCAGCGGGAGTAAATGAGCAGTTCTTC. Translated: CSGRFAAGVNEQFF.

The rearrangement links TRBV24-1 to TRBJ1-2; 12 bases match TRBD1. CDR3 size: 16 residues. The V gene end was trimmed by 3 bases and the J gene end by 7 bases; junction bases not matched to a gene: 8. Germline loops: CDR1 KGHDR, CDR2 SFDVKD. CDR3 bases: TGTGCCACCAGTGATCTCGGGACAGGGGGCGCCGGTGGCTACACCTTC. This translates into CATSDLGTGGAGGYTF.

Concerning this clone: One end of the junction fails to match germline, which may point to a read error. The V and J genes are TRBV27 and TRBJ2-5, with TRBD1 identical over 8 bases. CDR1 and CDR2 (germline): MNHEY, SMNVEV (reference sequence). The CDR3 sequence is 15 residues long. The CDR3 protein is CASRLWAGGGETQYF. CDR3 coding DNA: TGTGCCAGCAGGTTATGGGCAGGGGGCGGAGAGACCCAGTACTTC.

This clone has a handful of counts. V gene TRBV6-5 combines with J gene TRBJ1-2; possibly TRBD1 for D (5 bases). The CDR3 consists of 15 residues. V was shortened by 5 bases and J by 0 bases, with 13 bases between the two germline ends. CDR1 and CDR2 (germline): MNHEY, SVGAGI. In DNA form, the CDR3 reads TGTGCCAGCAGTCCAGGGTCCCTACCTAACTATGGCTACACCTTC. Its protein is CASSPGSLPNYGYTF.

The sample holds a few counts of this clone. The chain couples TRBV29-1 to TRBJ2-7; 9 bases agree with TRBD1. Per the germline V gene, CDR1 is SQVTM and CDR2 is ANQGSEA. The CDR3 is 15 residues long. With V trimmed by 0 bases and J by 5 bases, 8 bases remained unmatched. For the CDR3, the DNA is TGCAGCGTTGAAGACCGGGGGGACAGGGACGACGAGCAGTACTTC. As protein: CSVEDRGDRDDEQYF.

The V gene is TRBV7-9, the J gene TRBJ2-3, with D possibly matching TRBD1 (5 bases). This CDR3 has 14 amino acids. The germline CDR1 and CDR2 sequences are SEHNR and FQNEAQ (reference sequence). The ends were cut back, 5 bases at V and 0 bases at J, with 9 bases in the middle. Here the CDR3 DNA reads TGTGCCAGCAGCCCGGACACCAGCACAGATACGCAGTATTTT. This codes for CASSPDTSTDTQYF. Variable domain in full (rest from reference TRBV7-9 and TRBJ2-3): DTGVSQNPRHKITKRGQNVTFRCDPISEHNRLYWYRQTLGQGPEFLTYFQNEAQLEKSRLLSDRFSAERPKGSFSTLEIQRTEQGDSAMYLCASSPDTSTDTQYFGPGTRLTVL.